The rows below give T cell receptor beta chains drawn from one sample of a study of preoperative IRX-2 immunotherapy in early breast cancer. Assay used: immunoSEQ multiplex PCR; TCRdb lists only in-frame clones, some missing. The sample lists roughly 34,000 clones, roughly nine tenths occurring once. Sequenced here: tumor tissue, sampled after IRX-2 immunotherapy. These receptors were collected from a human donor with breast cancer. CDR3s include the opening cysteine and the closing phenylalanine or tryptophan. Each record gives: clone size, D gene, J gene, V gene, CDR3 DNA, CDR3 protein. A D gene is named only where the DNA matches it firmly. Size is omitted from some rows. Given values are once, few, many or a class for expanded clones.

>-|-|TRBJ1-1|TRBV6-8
TGTGCCAGCAGGGCAGACCGGAGTACTGAAGCTTTCTTT
CASRADRSTEAFF
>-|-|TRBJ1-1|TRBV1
TGCGCCAGCAGCCAACCCCCGAGGAACACTGAAGCTTTCTTT
CASSQPPRNTEAFF
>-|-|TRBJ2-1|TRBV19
TGTGCCAGTAGTATCTTAGAGACTTCTTACAATGAGCAGTTCTTC
CASSILETSYNEQFF
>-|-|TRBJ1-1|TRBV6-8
TGTGCCAGCAGGCCCCAGCTGAACACTGAAGCTTTCTTT
CASRPQLNTEAFF
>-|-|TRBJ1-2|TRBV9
TGTGCCAGCAGCGTCGACAGAGACTATGGCTACACCTTC
CASSVDRDYGYTF
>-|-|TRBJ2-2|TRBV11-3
TGTGCCAGCAGCGCGACGGGGAGCACCGGGGAGCTGTTTTTT
CASSATGSTGELFF
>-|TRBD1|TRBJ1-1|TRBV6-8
TGTGCCAGCAGTTATTTGGCAGGGGGAAAAGGGACTGAAGCTTTCTTT
CASSYLAGGKGTEAFF
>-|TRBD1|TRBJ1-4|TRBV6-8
TGTGCCAGCAGCCGTGGGACAGCAACTAATGAAAAACTGTTTTTT
CASSRGTATNEKLFF
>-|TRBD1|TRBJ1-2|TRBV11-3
TGTGCCAGCAGCGCCGGACAGGGCGGATATGGCTACACCTTC
CASSAGQGGYGYTF
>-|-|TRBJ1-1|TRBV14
TGTGCCAGCAGCCAAGATCAACGGTATACTGAAGCTTTCTTT
CASSQDQRYTEAFF
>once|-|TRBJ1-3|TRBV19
TGTGCCAGTAGTGCGGACAGCTCTGGAAACACCATATATTTT
CASSADSSGNTIYF
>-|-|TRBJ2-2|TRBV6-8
TGTGCCATCAGTACAGGGTTGATAAACACCGGGGAGCTGTTTTTT
CAISTGLINTGELFF
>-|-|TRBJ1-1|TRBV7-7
TGTGCCAGCAGCTTAGCGCTAATGGACACTGAAGCTTTCTTT
CASSLALMDTEAFF
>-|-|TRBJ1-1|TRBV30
TGTGCCTGGACAGGGGCGGGCACTGAAGCTTTCTTT
CAWTGAGTEAFF
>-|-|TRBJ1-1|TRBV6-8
TGTGCCAGCAGTTACTCGACAGCCGGGGGATGGGACACTGAAGCTTTCTTT
CASSYSTAGGWDTEAFF
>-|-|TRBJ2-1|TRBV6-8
TGTGCCAGCAGTGACTCGACGGGCGGGAAGAACAATGAGCAGTTCTTC
CASSDSTGGKNNEQFF
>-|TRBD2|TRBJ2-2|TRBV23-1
TGCGCCAGCAGCCAAATAGCGGGAGGTGGGACCGGGGAGCTGTTTTTT
CASSQIAGGGTGELFF
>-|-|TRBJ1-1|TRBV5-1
TGCGCCAGCAGCTTGATGGGGCCCAGACCGAACACTGAAGCTTTCTTT
CASSLMGPRPNTEAFF
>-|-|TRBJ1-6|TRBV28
TGTGCCAGCAGTTTTTCAACAGGGTCTGTGAGTTCACCCCTCCACTTT
CASSFSTGSVSSPLHF
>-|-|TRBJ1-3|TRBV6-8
TGTGCCAGCAGTCCGCCGACAGGCTCTGGAAACACCATATATTTT
CASSPPTGSGNTIYF
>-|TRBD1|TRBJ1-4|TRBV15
TGTGCCACCAGCAGAGGGACAGGGTCTGAAAAACTGTTTTTT
CATSRGTGSEKLFF
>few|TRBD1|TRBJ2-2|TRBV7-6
TGTGCCAGCAGGCAGGGGGCCAACACCGGGGAGCTGTTTTTT
CASRQGANTGELFF
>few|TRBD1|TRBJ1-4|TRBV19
TGTGCCAGTAGTCAACAGGGGACTAATGAAAAACTGTTTTTT
CASSQQGTNEKLFF
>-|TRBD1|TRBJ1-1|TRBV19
TGTGCCAGTAGTATTGGGACAGCCAACACTGAAGCTTTCTTT
CASSIGTANTEAFF
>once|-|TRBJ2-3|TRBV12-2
TGTGCCAGTACAGCTAGCGTTTTCACAGATACGCAGTATTTT
CASTASVFTDTQYF
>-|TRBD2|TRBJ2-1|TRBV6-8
TGTGCCAGCAGTTATTCCTTAGCGGGGGGGCTCTACAATGAGCAGTTCTTC
CASSYSLAGGLYNEQFF
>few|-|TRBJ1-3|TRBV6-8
TGTGCCAGCAGTAAAGGGACACTTGGAAACACCATATATTTT
CASSKGTLGNTIYF
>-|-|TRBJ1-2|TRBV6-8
TGTGCCAGCAGTTCACTTCCTACAGGGTATGAGGATGGCTACACCTTC
CASSSLPTGYEDGYTF
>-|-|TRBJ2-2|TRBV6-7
TGTGCCAGCAGGACGGTGGGCGGGGAGCTGTTTTTT
CASRTVGGELFF
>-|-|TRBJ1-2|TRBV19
TGTGCCAGTAGTATGTTCTTGGTGGTAGTCGGTTTTGGCTACACCTTC
CASSMFLVVVGFGYTF
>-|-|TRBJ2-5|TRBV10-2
TGCGCCAGCAGTTCCACTAAACAAGAGACCCAGTACTTC
CASSSTKQETQYF
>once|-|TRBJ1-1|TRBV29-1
TGCAGCGTTGAGGGGTCCTCGAACACTGAAGCTTTCTTT
CSVEGSSNTEAFF
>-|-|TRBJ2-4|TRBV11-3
TGTGCCAGCAGTAAAGACCGGGGAGATCGGAAAAACATTCAGTACTTC
CASSKDRGDRKNIQYF
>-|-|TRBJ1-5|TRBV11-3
TGTGCCAGCAGCTTGTCCCAGGGAGTCCAGCCCCAGCATTTT
CASSLSQGVQPQHF
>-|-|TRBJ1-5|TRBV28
TGTGCCAGTCAGGTCAGGGCCACGGTGCCCCAGCATTTT
CASQVRATVPQHF
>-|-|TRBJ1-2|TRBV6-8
TGTGCCAGCAGCCAAGGAGACGGACGGGTCTATGGCTACACCTTC
CASSQGDGRVYGYTF
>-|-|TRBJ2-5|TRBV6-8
TGTGCCAGCAGTTACGGCCGAGGGGGTTGGGAGACCCAGTACTTC
CASSYGRGGWETQYF
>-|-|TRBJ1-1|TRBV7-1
TGTGCCAGCAGCTTACTGGGTTTCAACTATGGGAACACTGAAGCTTTCTTT
CASSLLGFNYGNTEAFF
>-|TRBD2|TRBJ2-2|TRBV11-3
TGTGCCAGCAGCTCTCTAGCGGGAGCAAACACCGGGGAGCTGTTTTTT
CASSSLAGANTGELFF
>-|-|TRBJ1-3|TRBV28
TGTGCCAGCTACGCTACCACAGGGGGAAACACCATATATTTT
CASYATTGGNTIYF
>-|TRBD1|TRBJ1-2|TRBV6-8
TGTGCCAGCACCTACAGGGACAGCTATGGCTACACCTTC
CASTYRDSYGYTF
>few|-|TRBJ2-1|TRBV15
TGTGCCACCAGCAGAGATCAGGGTATCAGGGCACAAGAGCAGTTCTTC
CATSRDQGIRAQEQFF
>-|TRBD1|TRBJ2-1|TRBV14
TGTGCCAGCAGCCATAGAGGGACAGTGGCAGCCAATGAGCAGTTCTTC
CASSHRGTVAANEQFF
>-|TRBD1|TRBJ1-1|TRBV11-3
TGTGCCAGCAGCGCCTACACAGGGGGCCACACTGAAGCTTTCTTT
CASSAYTGGHTEAFF
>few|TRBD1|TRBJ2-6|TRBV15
TGTGCCACCAGCAGAGGGACAGGCGTCTCTGGGGCCAACGTCCTGACTTTC
CATSRGTGVSGANVLTF
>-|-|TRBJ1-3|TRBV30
TGTGCCGGCGGGAGAGACTCTGGAAACACCATATATTTT
CAGGRDSGNTIYF
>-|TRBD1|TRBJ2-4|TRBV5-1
TGCGCCAGCAGCTTGACGGGACAGCCCGAAAACATTCAGTACTTC
CASSLTGQPENIQYF
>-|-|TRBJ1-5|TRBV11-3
TGTGCCAGCAGCCGCCCGTACCTACCTCTGAGCAATCAGCCCCAGCATTTT
CASSRPYLPLSNQPQHF
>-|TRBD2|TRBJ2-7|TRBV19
TGTGCCAGTAGTCGACTAGCGGGAGCACTCGAGCAGTACTTC
CASSRLAGALEQYF
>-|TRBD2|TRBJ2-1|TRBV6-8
TGTGCCAGCAGTACAACTAGCGGGAGTAGGAATGAGCAGTTCTTC
CASSTTSGSRNEQFF
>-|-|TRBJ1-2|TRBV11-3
TGTGCCAGCAGCCCTGGCTCGCCCGGGGCCCATGGCTACACCTTC
CASSPGSPGAHGYTF
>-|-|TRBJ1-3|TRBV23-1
TGCGCCAGCAGCCAAGAAAGGGCCCCTGGAAACACCATATATTTT
CASSQERAPGNTIYF
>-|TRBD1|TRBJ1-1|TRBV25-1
TGTGCCAGCAGCCGGACAGGGGGAAGGACTGAAGCTTTCTTT
CASSRTGGRTEAFF
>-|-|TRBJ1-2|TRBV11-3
TGTGCCAGCAGCCCCTACGGGACCGACTATGGCTACACCTTC
CASSPYGTDYGYTF
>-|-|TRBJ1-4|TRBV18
TGTGCCAGCTCACCACCCGGGAGCAGGTCCGGTGAAAAACTGTTTTTT
CASSPPGSRSGEKLFF
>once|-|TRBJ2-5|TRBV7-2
TGTGCCAGCAGCGAGGACTGGCAAGAGACCCAGTACTTC
CASSEDWQETQYF
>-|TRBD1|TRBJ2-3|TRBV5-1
TGCGCCAGCAGCAAAGGACAGGGTATCGGCACAGATACGCAGTATTTT
CASSKGQGIGTDTQYF
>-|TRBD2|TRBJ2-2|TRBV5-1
TGCGCCAGCAGCTTGAGCGGGGGGCAGGTCACCGGGGAGCTGTTTTTT
CASSLSGGQVTGELFF
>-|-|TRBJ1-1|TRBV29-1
TGCAGCGTTGCAGGACAGTGGGGCATGAACACTGAAGCTTTCTTT
CSVAGQWGMNTEAFF